A single sample gave rise to the 17 T cell receptor beta chains below, sequenced in a study of blood T cell repertoires in COVID-19. Clones were read by immunoSEQ multiplex PCR, and TCRdb kept only the in-frame ones, dropping some. The table has over 90,000 clones, roughly four fifths seen once. Sequencing was carried out using peripheral blood. The origin of the receptors is a man aged 50 or older with active or convalescent COVID-19.

This sequence joins TRBV13 and TRBJ2-3, with TRBD1 identical over 12 bases. Germline V gene lookup returns CDR1 PRHDT and CDR2 FYEKMQ (reference sequence). CDR3 size: 17 residues. Trimming took 1 base from V and 5 from J; bases not matched to a gene: 7. Here the CDR3 DNA reads TGTGCCAGCAGCTTAGCCGGGACAGGGGGCCCAAGAGATACGCAGTATTTT. The encoded protein is CASSLAGTGGPRDTQYF. Filled out from reference TRBV13 and TRBJ2-3, the complete variable domain reads AAGVIQSPRHLIKEKRETATLKCYPIPRHDTVYWYQQGPGQDPQFLISFYEKMQSDKGSIPDRFSAQQFSDYHSELNMSSLELGDSALYFCASSLAGTGGPRDTQYFGPGTRLTVL.

CDR3 DNA: TGTGCCAGCAGCCAAAACAGTGCTACTAATGAAAAACTGTTTTTT. This gives the protein CASSQNSATNEKLFF. This chain joins TRBV3-1 (or the pseudogene TRBV3-2) and TRBJ1-4; no clear D gene. The CDR3 spans 15 residues. V was pared by 2 bases and J by 2 bases, with 9 bases between. Germline values: CDR1 LGHDT, CDR2 YNNKEL (reference sequence).

The rearrangement joins TRBV2 to TRBJ1-1; 7 bases are a match to TRBD1. Per germline, CDR1 SNHLY and CDR2 FYNNEI. The V segment lost 5 bases and the J segment 6 bases; nucleotides outside the gene matches: 12. This CDR3 is 15 amino acids long. DNA for the CDR3: TGTGCCAGCAGTTCTCCTTCAGGGGGAAGGTCTGAAGCTTTCTTT. As protein: CASSSPSGGRSEAFF.

This clone was seen a handful of times. In DNA, the CDR3 is TGCGCCAGCAGCTACCAAGCGACAGGGAATTCACCCCTCCACTTT. Amino acids: CASSYQATGNSPLHF. The chain recombines TRBV4-1 with TRBJ1-6; the match to TRBD1 covers 7 bases. The CDR3 loop spans 15 amino acids. CDR1 and CDR2 (germline): MGHRA, YSYEKL. V shed 5 bases and J 7 bases; nucleotides not matched to a gene: 8.

This clone has only a few counts. The gene calls are TRBV23-1 and TRBJ2-7, with 8 bases fitting TRBD2. TRBV23-1 is flagged as an ORF with uncertain function. With 7 bases clipped from V and 3 bases from J, the junction kept 17 bases outside the gene matches. The CDR3 has 17 residues. DNA for the CDR3: TGCGCCAGCACCCCGGGGGGGGGCCTCTTCACGTTCTACGAGCAGTACGTC. Its protein is CASTPGGGLFTFYEQYV.

V and J are TRBV7-2 and TRBJ1-1; D ambiguous. The CDR3 covers 14 residues. Looked up from germline, CDR1 is SGHTA and CDR2 is FQGNSA. V lost 4 bases to trimming and J lost 0 bases, with 9 bases between them. CDR3 DNA: TGTGCCAGCAGCTCCATGGGCGTGAACACTGAAGCTTTCTTT. Its translation: CASSSMGVNTEAFF.

This rearrangement joins TRBV18 to TRBJ2-5, with D maybe TRBD1 (7 bases). The ends were cut back, 7 bases at V and 4 bases at J, with 25 bases in the middle. Germline V gene sequence: CDR1 KGHSH, CDR2 LQKENI. The CDR3 is 17 residues long. CDR3 coding DNA: TGTGCCAGCTGGCACCGGGGGACAGATGAGCTAGGAGAGACCCAGTACTTC. Translation gives CASWHRGTDELGETQYF. Full variable domain (rest looked up from reference TRBV18 and TRBJ2-5): NAGVMQNPRHLVRRRGQEARLRCSPMKGHSHVYWYRQLPEEGLKFMVYLQKENIIDESGMPKERFSAEFPKEGPSILRIQQVVRGDSAAYFCASWHRGTDELGETQYFGPGTRLLVL.

The chain uses TRBV28 and TRBJ1-5, with D unclear. The germline V gene encodes CDR1 MDHEN and CDR2 SYDVKM. With 10 bases removed from V and 7 bases from J, the gap between germline ends came to 14 bases. The CDR3 extends over 12 amino acids. The CDR3 DNA follows: TGTGCCACCGAATCCGCAGGACAGCCCCAGCATTTT. The encoded protein is CATESAGQPQHF.

V usage is TRBV3-1 (or the pseudogene TRBV3-2) and J usage is TRBJ2-7; 7 nucleotides line up with TRBD1. The germline gives CDR1 LGHDT, CDR2 YNNKEL (reference sequence). The CDR3 loop spans 13 amino acids. J gave up 5 bases and V 4 bases, and 5 bases lay outside the gene matches. CDR3 sequence reads: CASSRFTGDEQYV. CDR3 nucleotide sequence: TGTGCCAGCAGCCGATTCACAGGGGACGAGCAGTACGTC.

The chain recombines TRBV5-1 with TRBJ1-1, with 8 positions matching TRBD1. V lost 0 bases and J lost 8; bases outside the gene matches: 9. In germline, CDR1 is SGHRS, CDR2 YFSETQ. This CDR3 has 15 residues. In nucleotides, the CDR3 is TGCGCCAGCAGCTTGGGCCTTGGACAGGGACTAGAAGCTTTCTTT. Translation gives CASSLGLGQGLEAFF.

This rearrangement joins TRBV7-2 to TRBJ1-6, with D possibly TRBD1 on 6 matching bases. Per the germline V gene, CDR1 is SGHTA and CDR2 is FQGNSA. Trimming took 5 bases from V and 8 from J, leaving 19 bases between them. The CDR3 runs 16 residues. CDR3 residues: CASSLTYRALDSPLHF. The CDR3 region has the DNA TGTGCCAGCAGCCTAACCTACAGGGCCTTGGATTCACCCCTCCACTTT.

V gene TRBV10-3 combines with J gene TRBJ1-3; TRBD1 agrees at 9 bases. Per germline, CDR1 ENHRY and CDR2 SYGVKD. CDR3 size: 18 residues. Trimming cost V 5 bases and J 3 bases; bases outside gene matches: 14. For the CDR3, the DNA is TGTGCCATCAGTTCTCCGGGACAGGGTAACCAAGTTGGAAACACCATATATTTT. This sequence encodes CAISSPGQGNQVGNTIYF.

The chain is built from TRBV2 and TRBJ2-5, with 12 bases fitting TRBD2. From germline, CDR1 is SNHLY and CDR2 FYNNEI. V was clipped by 6 bases and J by 2 bases; unmatched bases: 7. The CDR3 length is 16 residues. This chain's CDR3 is CASRVTSGGHQETQYF. The CDR3, as DNA: TGTGCCAGCAGGGTGACTAGCGGGGGCCATCAAGAGACCCAGTACTTC.

This sequence joins TRBV7-2 and TRBJ2-1; TRBD2 agrees at 10 bases. The CDR3 consists of 18 residues. With 0 bases clipped from V and 1 base from J, the junction kept 6 bases outside the gene matches. The germline V gene has CDR1 SGHTA and CDR2 FQGNSA. In DNA, the CDR3 is TGTGCCAGCAGCTTAGCCAGCAGCGGGGGGGGGTCCTACAATGAGCAGTTCTTC. This codes for CASSLASSGGGSYNEQFF. The full variable domain, its missing parts supplied by reference TRBV7-2 and TRBJ2-1, is GAGVSQSPSNKVTEKGKDVELRCDPISGHTALYWYRQSLGQGLEFLIYFQGNSAPDKSGLPSDRFSAERTGGSVSTLTIQRTQQEDSAVYLCASSLASSGGGSYNEQFFGPGTRLTVL.

V and J are TRBV5-8 and TRBJ2-1; no definite D call. This CDR3 region has 10 residues. Trimming pared 5 bases from V and 10 bases from J, leaving 7 bases between. Germline loops: CDR1 SGHTS, CDR2 YDEGEE. The CDR3 loop reads CASSGPEQFF. The CDR3 coding sequence is TGTGCCAGCAGTGGGCCCGAGCAGTTCTTC.

This clone has ten or more counts. The chain recombines TRBV29-1 with TRBJ2-2; D might be TRBD2 (7 bases). Germline V gene data show CDR1 as SQVTM and CDR2 as ANQGSEA. The V and J ends lost 2 bases and 1 base respectively, with 11 bases between them. This CDR3 region has 15 residues. The chain's CDR3 is CSVEWGGLNTGELFF. The DNA of the CDR3 is TGCAGCGTTGAATGGGGGGGCTTGAACACCGGGGAGCTGTTTTTT.

This clone appeared a few times. V gene TRBV5-4 combines with J gene TRBJ2-1, with D perhaps TRBD2 (7 bases). V lost 2 bases to trimming and J lost 7 bases, with 16 bases between them. Per germline, CDR1 SGHNT and CDR2 YYREEE (reference sequence). The CDR3 is made up of 15 amino acids. The CDR3 bases are TGTGCCAGCAGCTTAGGCGGGGGCGGTAGGAATGAGCAGTTCTTC. This encodes CASSLGGGGRNEQFF.